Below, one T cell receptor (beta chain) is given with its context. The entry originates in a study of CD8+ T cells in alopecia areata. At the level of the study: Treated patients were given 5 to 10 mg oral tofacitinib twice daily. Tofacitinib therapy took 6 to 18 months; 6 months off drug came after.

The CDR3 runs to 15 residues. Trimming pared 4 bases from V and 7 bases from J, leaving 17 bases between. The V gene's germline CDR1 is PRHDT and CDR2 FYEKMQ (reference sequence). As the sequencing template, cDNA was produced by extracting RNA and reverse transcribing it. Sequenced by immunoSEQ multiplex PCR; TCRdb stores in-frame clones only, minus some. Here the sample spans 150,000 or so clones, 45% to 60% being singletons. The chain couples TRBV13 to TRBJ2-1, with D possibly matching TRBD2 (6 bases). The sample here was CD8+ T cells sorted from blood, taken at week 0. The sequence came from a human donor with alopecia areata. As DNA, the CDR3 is TGTGCCAGCAGCTCGACACCGGGGGATACGAATGAGCAGTTCTTC. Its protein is CASSSTPGDTNEQFF.